The entry below gives a single TCR beta chain sequence along with its context. In the original processing: Reference gene primer amplification in the assay estimated nucleated cell counts. Only in-frame clones appear in the TCRdb table, and some are missing; sequencing was by immunoSEQ multiplex PCR. D and trimming come from the DNA, and the V and J calls and clone size come from that table. This table has over 15,000 clones, 85% to 95% appearing once. This entry comes from a study of blood T cell repertoires in COVID-19. Looking at the study overall: Donors in the United States, Italy and Spain gave samples during acute or convalescent COVID-19. PBMCs, B-cell-depleted T cells, or T cells provided the cDNA or gDNA that made up the material.

Sequenced material: peripheral blood. The TCR sequence derives from a human donor in a cohort sampled during active COVID-19.

CDR3 amino acids: CASSQYQTSGSGDTQYF. The CDR3 DNA sequence: TGCGCCAGCAGCCAATATCAGACTAGCGGGAGCGGAGATACGCAGTATTTT. The chain links TRBV4-3 to TRBJ2-3; TRBD2 matches at 12 bases. This CDR3 contains 17 residues. Germline CDR1 and CDR2: LGHNA and YSLEER. The V and J ends lost 2 bases and 5 bases, in that order; junction bases with no gene match: 8.